This entry concerns a single TCR beta chain. Its antigen is unknown. No base-level quality is on record; no much larger clone is a single base apart. This sample includes further DNA sequences coding for the same CDR3. The time point label corresponds to: baseline before oral tofacitinib. Lesional scalp punch biopsies and peripheral blood were collected from alopecia areata patients. PBMCs were separated by density centrifugation and stained for CD3, CD4 and CD8, after which CD4+ and CD8+ T cells were sorted on a FACSAria. The library was obtained by the immunoSEQ multiplex PCR assay. For TCR sequencing, RNA was extracted from every sample and reverse transcribed into cDNA to serve as template. First-strand cDNA was synthesized with SuperScript III using a 2:1 mix of oligo-dT and random hexamers. Amplification bias was assessed with a synthetic immune receptor repertoire, and residual bias was removed computationally. The authors processed their data as follows. Raw reads were preprocessed to remove errors, and CDR3 was defined by IMGT conventions from the conserved cysteine to phenylalanine. Clonality was calculated as 1 minus Shannon entropy normalized by log2 of the number of productive unique TCRs. CD4 or CD8 identity of scalp clones was inferred by cross-referencing scalp TCRbeta sequences with sorted blood CD4 and CD8 repertoires. The clones in this table, taken by TCRdb from immuneACCESS, are in-frame only. Not every clone is retained; where verified, under half of the shortfall comes from an unresolved V gene, and the cause of the rest is unknown. The DNA gave D and trimming, while V, J and clone size come from that table. The sample table records about 150,000 clones; less than 65% of these occur just once. Less than 20% of the sample rests with the top ten.

This sample was taken from a study of CD8+ T cells in alopecia areata (dated by TCRdb to between 2018 and 2020). Study-level background: The treated patients took part in an open-label pilot trial in which moderate-to-severe alopecia areata was treated with oral tofacitinib at 5 to 10 mg twice daily. Tofacitinib was administered for 6 to 18 months, and 6 months of follow-up off drug were then conducted to assess delayed response and recurrence. In both human patients and the C3H/HeJ mouse model, the study applied high-throughput TCRbeta sequencing to look at T cell clonal expansion in alopecia areata. Scalp tissue and sorted CD4+ and CD8+ peripheral blood T cells from patchy and totalis/universalis alopecia areata patients and from healthy controls were covered by human TCRbeta sequencing. Patients on tofacitinib were biopsied at baseline and after 4 and 24 weeks of treatment, and several of the patients also had a later scalp biopsy. Scalp clonality was compared across normal scalp (n=4), patchy alopecia areata scalp (n=8), and alopecia totalis/universalis scalp (n=8). The RNA source kit depended on sample type: the PAXgene miRNA kit for fixed scalp, the miRNeasy kit for PBMCs, and the RNeasy kit for mouse skin. TCRbeta CDR3 regions were amplified by immunoSEQ multiplex PCR with 35 Vbeta forward and 13 Jbeta reverse primers.

From a lookup of the germline V gene, CDR1 and CDR2 are SQVTM and ANQGSEA. CDR3 length: 13 amino acids, cysteine to phenylalanine. Only the CDR3 region is kept as DNA, spanning 39 bases read in frame from base 1. After removal of 7 bases from V and 0 bases from J, the junction retains 3 bases not matched to a gene. Here is what the overall study found, with its caveats: Unlike mouse skin, which is dominated by gammadelta T cells, normal human skin has resident alphabeta T cells that are also sequenced, and this complicates analysis of the scalp TCR repertoire. Shared TCR sequences between patients were less evident than in mice, which may be partly attributable to HLA diversity in the patient population. Compared with normal scalp, lesional scalp, particularly in alopecia totalis/universalis, had higher clonality and more expanded CD8+ clones, which suggests antigenic drive.

The source was CD8+ T cells sorted from blood, collected at week 0. This clonotype was sampled from a human donor with alopecia areata. This receptor chain uses TRBV29-1 and TRBJ2-1; TRBD2 agrees with 7 junctional bases. The CDR3: CSAAGSSYNEQFF. The base sequence is TGCAGCGCAGCGGGGAGCTCCTACAATGAGCAGTTCTTC.